The source of this T cell receptor beta chain is a study of CD8 T cells in ankylosing spondylitis. One entry per CDR3 protein, called by TCRdb with MiXCR from the 5' RACE reads. The sample has 150,000 or so distinct CDR3 sequences, about 32% seen once. This clonotype has only a few counts. Its antigen is not known. Regarding the study as a whole: From matched ankylosing spondylitis synovial fluid, disease-linked clones were reportedly recovered at significantly enriched levels. Ankylosing spondylitis blood seemed to carry a telltale TCR beta motif made of roughly 8 highly homologous variants. In the blood and synovial fluid of reactive arthritis, some motif variants had been previously reported. Disease-associated clonotypes exhibited CD8+ identity and were relatively infrequent in peripheral blood.

The CDR3 consists of 11 residues. V was cut by 1 base and J by 5 bases, with 3 bases left in between. Germline V lookup: CDR1 SGHVS, CDR2 FNYEAQ. The sample comprised synovial fluid, either unsorted or a sorted T cell fraction (not recorded which). V and J are TRBV7-6 and TRBJ2-7, with D unresolved. The source of this sequence is a male donor with ankylosing spondylitis. CDR3 bases: TGTGCCAGCAGCTTAGACCACGAGCAGTACTTC. Its protein is CASSLDHEQYF.